The sequence of this T cell receptor beta chain was determined in a study of graft-versus-host responses after intestinal transplantation. At the level of the study: Recipients received multivisceral, liver-intestinal, or isolated intestinal transplants. Study results and caveats: Peak circulating GvH clone levels tracked with early post-transplant HvG declines. Recipient marrow contained GvH clones, some of which appeared first in ileum or blood.

Clones were read by immunoSEQ multiplex PCR, and TCRdb kept only the in-frame ones, dropping some. The sample contains roughly 23,000 clones, roughly four fifths of which appear only once. As for this clone: Antigen unknown.

Processing was applied to graft tissue in order to liberate intraepithelial and lamina propria lymphocytes. This CDR3 comprises 14 residues. Germline lookup yields CDR1 SEHNR and CDR2 FQNEAQ (reference sequence). V was shortened by 8 bases and J by 8 bases, with 21 bases between the two germline ends. The source was ileum tissue, collected 12 days after intestinal transplant. This clonotype was obtained from a human patient who received an intestinal transplant, so some T cells may come from the graft donor. The chain combines TRBV7-9 with TRBJ1-2, with a possible D match to TRBD1 (5 bases). CDR3 nucleotides: TGTGCCAGCGGAGCCGGCCGCAGGGTGGAAGGCTACACCTTC. It translates to CASGAGRRVEGYTF.